This T cell receptor beta chain came from a study of cytomegalovirus exposure and HLA in healthy donors. Study outcomes and limitations: The authors later found most CMV-associated TCR beta chains appeared HLA-restricted. Clonal expansion was found to be greater in HLA-associated TCR beta chains than in equally common others in a later analysis. The number of N-insertions in an Asian-associated ancestry cluster was reportedly below the roughly 620-donor mean in a later analysis.

PCR involved 60 Vbeta and 13 Jbeta primers. Clones were read by immunoSEQ multiplex PCR, and TCRdb kept only the in-frame ones, dropping some. The sample has some 210,000 clones, around 83% seen once. Concerning this clone: The antigen is not known.

Sequencing was performed on PBMCs. The clonotype comes from a woman aged 50 to 60 in good health and CMV-seropositive.

CDR3 DNA sequence: TGTGCCAGCAGCGTTTACGGGGGGGATTACAATGAGCAGTTCTTC. This sequence encodes CASSVYGGDYNEQFF. J is TRBJ2-1 and V is TRBV9; 8 nucleotides match TRBD2. Germline CDR1 SGDLS, CDR2 YYNGEE. CDR3 length equals 15 residues. J gave up 4 bases and V 2 bases, and 5 bases lay outside the gene matches.